This T cell receptor (beta chain) was sequenced for a study of cytomegalovirus exposure and HLA in healthy donors (dated by TCRdb to about 2017). As for the study more broadly: In an earlier analysis of 587 of the donors, roughly 300 Gb of sequence data and about 110 million unique TCR beta sequences from about 179 million T cells were reported. An early release covering roughly 580 HLA-typed donors comprised approximately 290 gigabases of sequencing data and some 79 million unique TCR sequences. Of the approximately 400 genotyped donors, about 84% fell in the genetic ancestry cluster associated with self-reported Caucasian donors. The aim of the study was to test whether cataloging public T cell receptors could identify signatures of past pathogen exposure. Using immunosequencing, the study profiled T cell repertoires from about 650 subjects and related those repertoires to cytomegalovirus serostatus. Besides the first cohort of roughly 640 subjects, a separate validation cohort made up of roughly 130 different subjects was used. To predict cytomegalovirus infection status, the study combined high-throughput TCR immunosequencing, statistical association of individual TCRs with disease status, and machine learning. A later analysis re-analyzed previously published TCR beta repertoires from 650 to 800 donors and added high-resolution HLA genotyping to study TCR occurrence patterns. In the later analysis, no new phenotypic data were used to find candidate immune exposures; instead, reliance was placed on TCR beta sequences and their occurrence across donors. In an earlier analysis of 500 to 650 of the donors, high-throughput TCR beta sequencing was used to judge whether each TCR beta V gene segment behaved as functional or pseudogenic. Alongside the repertoire data, information on donor age, sex, ethnicity and CMV serostatus was compiled. In a later genetic analysis, genome-wide SNP genotypes for about 55% of the 666 donors were used, and that subset was treated as a discovery cohort. Every discovery cohort repertoire had been produced on one sequencing platform. Class I and class II HLA loci were covered by the typing at four-digit resolution. The number of donors typed differed by locus, with about 629-630 for A, B, C, DRB1 and DQB1, around 520 for DQA1, about 610 for DPA1, and some 450 for DPB1. A handful of DR-DQ haplotypes were handled as single units for association and clustering because linkage in the cohort was strong. On average, roughly 250,000 unique TCR beta nucleotide sequences were sequenced per donor among roughly 430 genotyped donors of the cohort, with 15% to 20% of those sequences being non-productive. Study-wide findings and limitations: According to a later analysis, parvovirus B19, influenza, CMV and Epstein-Barr virus appeared linked to several top co-occurrence clusters. Because HLA typing was unavailable for some donors at each locus, only the typed subset was used in association tests. In an earlier analysis of several hundred of the donors, most TCR beta V segments were observed in productive rearrangements about 87% or about 30% of the time, broadly matching IMGT annotations. For the cohort, immune exposure information was limited to CMV serostatus. Because the 87-base-pair reads could not distinguish some IMGT-functional V segments, including TRBV6-2 and TRBV6-3, those segments were excluded. In a later analysis, most CMV-associated TCR beta chains were found to appear HLA-restricted, with HLA associations seemingly driven largely by CMV exposure. According to the authors, the approach could potentially be generalized to other disease states and immunological phenotypes. In a later analysis, the rate of TCR association differed among HLA loci, with DRB1 alleles having the most associated TCRs and HLA-C alleles having the fewest. An association between a missense DCLRE1C variant and V-gene and J-gene trimming of TCR beta chains was found in a later genetic analysis and replicated in an independent cohort. In both the original and validation cohorts, the classifier was reported to diagnose cytomegalovirus status with high specificity and sensitivity. Correlated functional status among segregating V segments might be attributable to linkage disequilibrium, but an unknown experimental factor could not be ruled out. A few of the identified cytomegalovirus-associated TCR beta chains were confirmed in vitro to be specific for cytomegalovirus antigens. A total of 164 TCR beta chains were listed by the study as associated with cytomegalovirus. This cohort had only TCR beta chains sequenced, and the lack of alpha or paired-chain data limited which features could be detected. A group of highly shared sequence variants was considered likely to be a technical artifact of the sequencing pipeline. Assigning TCR associations to individual alleles was difficult when HLA alleles, especially DR and DQ, strongly co-occurred. In a later analysis, HLA-associated TCR beta chains were found to be more clonally expanded and to have lower generation probabilities than equally common non-associated chains. While some public TCRs were present in many individuals, most TCR sequences turned up only very rarely across donors. The presence/absence analyses assumed that sequencing depth was roughly uniform across donors, and that assumption may not be true. Compared with the 666-donor mean, donors in an Asian-associated ancestry cluster had fewer N-insertions in productive TCRs, according to a later genetic analysis. Specific HLA alleles were associated with 15,000 to 20,000 TCR beta sequences at a false discovery rate of 0.05 in a later analysis. Over 15 rarely observed V segments, including chromosome 9 orphons, were excluded from the earlier analysis of 550 to 700 of the donors because counts were too low. A further reported finding was that TCR beta sequences accurately predicted the HLA-A and HLA-B alleles for most subjects in the first cohort.

The cohort consisted of 650 to 850 healthy bone marrow donors. At the time of sampling, every cohort member was nominally healthy, though immune exposures that went unrecorded were likely present. The donor was CMV seronegative and was included in the group of about 400 seronegative cohort members. Every donor gave a peripheral blood sample, and the peripheral blood mononuclear cells from that sample were used for TCR beta sequencing. Genomic DNA was extracted from the blood cell samples with the Qiagen DNeasy Blood Extraction Kit. This clone has more than one count but fewer than ten. The specificity of this receptor is unknown. No quality values exist for individual bases; no much larger clone is one base distant. Library creation used the immunoSEQ multiplex PCR assay. For the multiplex PCR, a mixture combining 60 forward primers for TCR Vbeta segments and 13 reverse primers for TCR Jbeta segments was used. The CDR3 region of rearranged TCR beta genes was amplified from genomic DNA with a multiplex PCR assay. The Illumina HiSeq System was used to sequence the amplified TCR beta libraries as 87-base-pair reads. The original methods were these. A later analysis counted 75 million to 100 million unique TCR beta chains across the 550 to 700 repertoires, and 9 million to 14 million of these chains were shared by at least two donors. Raw reads were error-corrected and collapsed into unique sequences with a nearest-neighbor algorithm that merged closely related sequences to remove PCR and sequencing errors. Alignment of CDR3 sequences to IMGT reference sequences was used to assign V, D and J gene segments. For a sequence to be retained, at least a six-nucleotide match to both a V gene segment and a J gene segment was required. A rearrangement was called productive if the CDR3 had no stop codons and remained in frame with V and J, and every other rearrangement was called non-productive. CDR3 was defined according to IMGT convention as the region running from the second conserved V-encoded cysteine to the conserved J-encoded phenylalanine. In an earlier analysis of approximately 590 of the donors, sequences lacking an unambiguous match to a single V gene segment were excluded. In an earlier analysis of several hundred of the donors, a V segment was called functional when productive rearrangements were above 56.7%, and segregating when the standard deviation between donors exceeded 5%. To diagnose cytomegalovirus status from the catalog of TCR beta chain sequences, a statistical classification framework was built. V and J gene assignment, in a later analysis, came from comparing TCR nucleotide sequences with IMGT/GENE-DB human TR gene sequences. Using the TCRdist pipeline, a later analysis assigned CDR3 sequences along with most-parsimonious VDJ recombination scenarios. A later analysis defined each TCR beta chain by its CDR3 amino acid sequence plus V-gene family, and excluded reads lacking a unique V-gene family. A later analysis removed nearly 600 highly shared, low-generation-probability nucleotide sequences to deal with suspected cross-contamination and a sequencing artifact. For each public chain, a later analysis derived a clonal expansion index from normalized ranks of inferred template counts within each repertoire. A later analysis computed generation probabilities with a VDJ recombination model fitted to out-of-frame rearrangements, and checked the results against IGoR. In a later analysis, hypergeometric tests were used to score TCR-TCR, TCR-HLA and TCR-CMV co-occurrence, with a repertoire-size bias correction applied to TCR pairs. A later analysis estimated false discovery rates by permuting HLA or CMV assignments 20 times. A later analysis grouped co-occurring TCRs with DBSCAN, adding TCRdist sequence similarity when clustering within HLA-allele-positive subsets. Repertoires with fewer than 30,000 or more than 120,000 public chains were left out of co-occurrence clustering, as were about 5 repertoires with anomalous nucleotide sharing. Held by TCRdb, this immuneACCESS table contains in-frame sequences only and omits some clones. Under half of the omission traces to an unresolved V gene where checked; the cause of the rest is unknown. V and J calls and clone size are as listed in that table; D and trimming were resolved from the DNA. The table for this sample lists 75,000 to 100,000 clones; around 64% of them were counted only once. The ten top clones hold roughly 3% of the sample.

V and J lose 3 bases and 3 bases, and a span of 21 bases separates them. The CDR3 numbers 18 residues from cysteine through phenylalanine. Only the CDR3 part of the read is kept: 54 bases, read in frame from the first base. CDR1 SGDLS and CDR2 YYNGEE are derived from the germline V gene. This sequence originates from a man aged 55 to 70 in good health and CMV-seronegative. Sequenced material: PBMCs. Recombination linked TRBV9 to TRBJ2-2; the D gene is perhaps TRBD2, from 6 matching bases. The DNA sequence follows: TGTGCCAGCAGCGCATTCGGGACCGGGGGTCGAGACACCGGGGAGCTGTTTTTT. This sequence encodes CASSAFGTGGRDTGELFF.